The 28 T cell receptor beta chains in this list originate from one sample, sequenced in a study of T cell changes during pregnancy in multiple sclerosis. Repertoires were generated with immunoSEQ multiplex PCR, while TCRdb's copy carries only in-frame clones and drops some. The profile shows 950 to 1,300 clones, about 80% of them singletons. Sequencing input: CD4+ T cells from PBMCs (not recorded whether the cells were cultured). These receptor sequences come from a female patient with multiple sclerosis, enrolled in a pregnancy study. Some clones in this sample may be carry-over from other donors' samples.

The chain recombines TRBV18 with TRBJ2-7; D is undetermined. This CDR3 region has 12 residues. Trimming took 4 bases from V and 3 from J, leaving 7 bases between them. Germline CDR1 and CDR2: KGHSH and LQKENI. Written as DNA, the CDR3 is TGTGCCAGCTCACTCACAAGCTACGAGCAGTACTTC. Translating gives CASSLTSYEQYF.

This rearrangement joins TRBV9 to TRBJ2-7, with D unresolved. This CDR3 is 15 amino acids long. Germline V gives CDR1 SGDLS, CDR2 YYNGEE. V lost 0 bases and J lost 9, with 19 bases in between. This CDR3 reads CASSVGEGWRFGQYF. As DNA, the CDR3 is TGTGCCAGCAGCGTAGGGGAAGGGTGGCGGTTTGGGCAGTACTTC.

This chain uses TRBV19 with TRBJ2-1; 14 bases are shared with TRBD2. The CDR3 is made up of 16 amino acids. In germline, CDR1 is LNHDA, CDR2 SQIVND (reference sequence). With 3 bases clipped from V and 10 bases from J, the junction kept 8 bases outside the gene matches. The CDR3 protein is CASSITPGLAGEEQFF. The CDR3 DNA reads TGTGCCAGTAGTATCACACCGGGACTAGCGGGAGAGGAGCAGTTCTTC.

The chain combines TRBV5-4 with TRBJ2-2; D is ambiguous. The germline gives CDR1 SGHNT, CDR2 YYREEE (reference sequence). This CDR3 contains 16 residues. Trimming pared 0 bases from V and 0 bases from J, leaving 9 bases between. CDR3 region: CASSLAQAPNTGELFF. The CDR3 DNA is TGTGCCAGCAGCTTGGCCCAGGCCCCGAACACCGGGGAGCTGTTTTTT.

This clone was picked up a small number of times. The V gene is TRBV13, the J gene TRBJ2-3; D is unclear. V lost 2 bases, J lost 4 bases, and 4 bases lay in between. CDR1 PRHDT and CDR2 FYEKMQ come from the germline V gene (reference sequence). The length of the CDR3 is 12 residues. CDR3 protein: CASSLLSDTQYF. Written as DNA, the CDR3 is TGTGCCAGCAGCTTACTGTCAGATACGCAGTATTTT.

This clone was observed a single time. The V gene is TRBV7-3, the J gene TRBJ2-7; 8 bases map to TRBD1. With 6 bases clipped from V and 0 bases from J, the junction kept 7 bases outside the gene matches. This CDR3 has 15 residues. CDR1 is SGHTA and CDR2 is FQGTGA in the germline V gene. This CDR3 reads CASSYTGTGSYEQYF. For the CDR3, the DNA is TGTGCCAGCAGTTATACGGGGACAGGCTCCTACGAGCAGTACTTC. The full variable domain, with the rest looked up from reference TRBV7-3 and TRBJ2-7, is GAGVSQTPSNKVTEKGKYVELRCDPISGHTALYWYRQSLGQGPEFLIYFQGTGAADDSGLPNDRFFAVRPEGSVSTLKIQRTERGDSAVYLCASSYTGTGSYEQYFGPGTRLTVT.

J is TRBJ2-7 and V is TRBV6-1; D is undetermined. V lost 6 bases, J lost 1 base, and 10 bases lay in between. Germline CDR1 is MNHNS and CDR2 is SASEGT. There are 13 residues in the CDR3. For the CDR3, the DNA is TGTGCCAGCAGCCCTAATGATTCCTACGAGCAGTACTTC. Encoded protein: CASSPNDSYEQYF.

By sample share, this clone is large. CDR3 bases: TGTGCCAGCAGCGTAGTGACTGGCGATGGCTACACCTTC. Translation gives CASSVVTGDGYTF. The chain carries TRBV9 and TRBJ1-2, with D unclear. The V end was cut by 0 bases, the J end by 6 bases, with 9 bases between. The length of the CDR3 is 13 residues. The V gene's germline CDR1 is SGDLS and CDR2 YYNGEE. Looking up the rest from reference TRBV9 and TRBJ1-2 gives the full variable domain: DSGVTQTPKHLITATGQRVTLRCSPRSGDLSVYWYQQSLDQGLQFLIQYYNGEERAKGNILERFSAQQFPDLHSELNLSSLELGDSALYFCASSVVTGDGYTFGSGTRLTVV.

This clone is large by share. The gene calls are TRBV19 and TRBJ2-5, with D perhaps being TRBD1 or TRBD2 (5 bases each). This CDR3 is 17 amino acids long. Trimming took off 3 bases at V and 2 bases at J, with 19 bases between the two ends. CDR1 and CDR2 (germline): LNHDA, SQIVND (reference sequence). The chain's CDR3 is CASSMARAVGRQETQYF. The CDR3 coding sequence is TGTGCCAGTAGTATGGCTCGAGCAGTGGGACGACAAGAGACCCAGTACTTC.

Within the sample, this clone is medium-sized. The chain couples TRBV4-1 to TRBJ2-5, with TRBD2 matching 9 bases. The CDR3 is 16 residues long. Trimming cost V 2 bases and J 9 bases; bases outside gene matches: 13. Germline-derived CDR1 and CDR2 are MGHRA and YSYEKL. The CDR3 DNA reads TGCGCCAGCAGCCAACTAGCGGGATCCTCCCCCGGGGCCCAGTACTTC. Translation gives CASSQLAGSSPGAQYF.

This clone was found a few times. CDR3: CASRRTGRAYEQYF. CDR3 nucleotides: TGTGCCAGCAGGCGGACAGGGCGGGCCTACGAGCAGTACTTC. The gene calls are TRBV6-5 and TRBJ2-7, with TRBD1 identical over 8 bases. The CDR3 is 14 residues long. Unmatched junction bases numbered 6, after V lost 6 bases and J lost 2 bases. Germline V gene sequence: CDR1 MNHEY, CDR2 SVGAGI.

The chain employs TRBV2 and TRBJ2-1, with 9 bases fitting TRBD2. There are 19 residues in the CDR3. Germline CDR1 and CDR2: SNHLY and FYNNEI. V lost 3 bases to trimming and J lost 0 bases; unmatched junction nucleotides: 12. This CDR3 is CASSERAGGRTSSYNEQFF. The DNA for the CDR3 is TGTGCCAGCAGTGAGCGGGCGGGAGGGCGTACAAGCTCCTACAATGAGCAGTTCTTC.

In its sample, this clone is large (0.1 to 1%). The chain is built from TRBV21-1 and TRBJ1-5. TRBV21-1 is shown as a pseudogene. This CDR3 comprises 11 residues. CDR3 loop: CASWGNQPQHF. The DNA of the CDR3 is TGTGCCAGTTGGGGCAATCAGCCCCAGCATTTT.

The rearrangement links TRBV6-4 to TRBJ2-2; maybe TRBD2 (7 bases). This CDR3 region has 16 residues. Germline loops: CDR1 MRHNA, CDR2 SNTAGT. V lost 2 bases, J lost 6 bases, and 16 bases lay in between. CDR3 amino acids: CASSDRAGAPAGELFF. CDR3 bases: TGTGCCAGCAGTGACAGGGCGGGGGCCCCGGCCGGGGAGCTGTTTTTT.

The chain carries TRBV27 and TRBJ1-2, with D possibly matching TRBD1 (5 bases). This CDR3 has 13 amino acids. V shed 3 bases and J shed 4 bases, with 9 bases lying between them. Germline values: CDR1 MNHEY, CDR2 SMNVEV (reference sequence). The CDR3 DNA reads TGTGCCAGCAGTTTGAGGGGCCTCTATGGCTACACCTTC. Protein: CASSLRGLYGYTF.

CDR3 sequence reads: CASSPRTGMTGELFF. As DNA, the CDR3 is TGTGCCAGCAGCCCCCGGACAGGGATGACCGGGGAGCTGTTTTTT. The J gene is TRBJ2-2, the V gene TRBV11-3, with 8 bases matching TRBD1. Germline CDR1 is SGHNT and CDR2 is YENEEA. The CDR3 spans 15 residues. The J segment lost 5 bases and the V segment lost 5 bases, leaving 7 bases of the junction unmatched.

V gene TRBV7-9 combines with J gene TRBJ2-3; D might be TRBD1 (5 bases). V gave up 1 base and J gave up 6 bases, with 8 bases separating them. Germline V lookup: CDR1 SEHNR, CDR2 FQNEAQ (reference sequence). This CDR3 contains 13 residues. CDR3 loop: CASSLGGADTQYF. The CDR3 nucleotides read TGTGCCAGCAGCTTAGGTGGGGCGGATACGCAGTATTTT.

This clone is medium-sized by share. CDR3 region: CASSEALAGGTDTQYF. CDR3 DNA sequence: TGTGCCAGCAGTGAAGCGCTAGCGGGAGGAACAGATACGCAGTATTTT. J is TRBJ2-3 and V is TRBV6-1, with 11 bases fitting TRBD2. The CDR3 runs to 16 residues. The V and J ends lost 0 bases and 3 bases, in that order; junction bases with no gene match: 2. CDR1 MNHNS and CDR2 SASEGT come from the germline V gene.

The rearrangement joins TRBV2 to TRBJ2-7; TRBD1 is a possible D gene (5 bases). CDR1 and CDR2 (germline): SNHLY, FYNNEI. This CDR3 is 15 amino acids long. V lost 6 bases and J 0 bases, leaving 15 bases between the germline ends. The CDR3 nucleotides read TGTGCCAGCAGCTCCGACAGCTTCAGCTCCTACGAGCAGTACTTC. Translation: CASSSDSFSSYEQYF.

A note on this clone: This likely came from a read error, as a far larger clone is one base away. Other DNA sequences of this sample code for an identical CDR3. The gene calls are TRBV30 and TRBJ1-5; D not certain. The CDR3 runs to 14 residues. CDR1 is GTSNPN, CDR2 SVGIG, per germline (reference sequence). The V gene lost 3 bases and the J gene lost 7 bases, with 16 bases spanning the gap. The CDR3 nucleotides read TGTGCCTGGAGCCTCTTAGGCATGAGACAGCCCCAGCATTTT. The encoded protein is CAWSLLGMRQPQHF.

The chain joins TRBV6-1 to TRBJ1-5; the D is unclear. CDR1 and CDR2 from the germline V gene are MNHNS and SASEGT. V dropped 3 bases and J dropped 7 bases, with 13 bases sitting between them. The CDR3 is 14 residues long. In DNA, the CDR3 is TGTGCCAGCAGTGATGGAGGGTCATTCCAGCCCCAGCATTTT. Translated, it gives CASSDGGSFQPQHF.

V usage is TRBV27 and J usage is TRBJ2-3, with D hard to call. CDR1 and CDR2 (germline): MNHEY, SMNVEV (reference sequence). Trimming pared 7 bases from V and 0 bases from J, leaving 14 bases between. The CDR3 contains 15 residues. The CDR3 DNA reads TGTGCCAGCATCCCTTTTTGGGGTAGCACAGATACGCAGTATTTT. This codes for CASIPFWGSTDTQYF.

In DNA, the CDR3 is TGTGCCTGGAGTTTCCTAGCGGGAGTGAACACCGGGGAGCTGTTTTTT. Residues: CAWSFLAGVNTGELFF. The J gene is TRBJ2-2, the V gene TRBV30, with 10 bases lining up with TRBD2. There are 16 residues in the CDR3. In germline, CDR1 is GTSNPN, CDR2 SVGIG (reference sequence). With V trimmed by 2 bases and J by 1 base, 4 bases remained unmatched.

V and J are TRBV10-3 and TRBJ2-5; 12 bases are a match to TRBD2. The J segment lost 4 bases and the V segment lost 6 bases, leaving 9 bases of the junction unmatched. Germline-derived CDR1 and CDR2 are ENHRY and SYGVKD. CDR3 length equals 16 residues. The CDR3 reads CAISGSSGRAAETQYF. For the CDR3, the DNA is TGTGCCATCAGCGGCTCTAGCGGGAGGGCGGCAGAGACCCAGTACTTC.

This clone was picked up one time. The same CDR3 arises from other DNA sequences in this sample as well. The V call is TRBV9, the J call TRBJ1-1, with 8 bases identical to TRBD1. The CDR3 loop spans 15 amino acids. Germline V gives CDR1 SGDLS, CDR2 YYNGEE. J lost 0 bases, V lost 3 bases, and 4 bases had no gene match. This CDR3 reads CASSGGQGMNTEAFF. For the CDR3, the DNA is TGTGCCAGCAGCGGAGGACAGGGTATGAACACTGAAGCTTTCTTT. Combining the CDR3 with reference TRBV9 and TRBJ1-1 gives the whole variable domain DSGVTQTPKHLITATGQRVTLRCSPRSGDLSVYWYQQSLDQGLQFLIQYYNGEERAKGNILERFSAQQFPDLHSELNLSSLELGDSALYFCASSGGQGMNTEAFFGQGTRLTVV.

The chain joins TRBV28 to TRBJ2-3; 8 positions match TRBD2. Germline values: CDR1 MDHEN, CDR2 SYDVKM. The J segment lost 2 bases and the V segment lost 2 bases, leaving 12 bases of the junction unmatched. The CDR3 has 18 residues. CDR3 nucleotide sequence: TGTGCCAGCAGTTTAAAGAGGGGACTAGTTGCCTTCACAGATACGCAGTATTTT. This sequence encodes CASSLKRGLVAFTDTQYF.

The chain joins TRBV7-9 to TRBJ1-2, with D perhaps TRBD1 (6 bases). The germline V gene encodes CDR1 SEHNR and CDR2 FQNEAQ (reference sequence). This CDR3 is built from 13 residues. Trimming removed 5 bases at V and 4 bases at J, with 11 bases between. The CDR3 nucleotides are TGTGCCAGCAGCCAGGGACACCTCTATGGCTACACCTTC. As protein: CASSQGHLYGYTF. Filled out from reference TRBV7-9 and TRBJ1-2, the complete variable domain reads DTGVSQNPRHKITKRGQNVTFRCDPISEHNRLYWYRQTLGQGPEFLTYFQNEAQLEKSRLLSDRFSAERPKGSFSTLEIQRTEQGDSAMYLCASSQGHLYGYTFGSGTRLTVV.

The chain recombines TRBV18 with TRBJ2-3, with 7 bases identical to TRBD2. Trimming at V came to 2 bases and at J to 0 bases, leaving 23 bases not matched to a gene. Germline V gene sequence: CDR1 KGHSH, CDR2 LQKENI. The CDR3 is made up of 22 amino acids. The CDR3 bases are TGTGCCAGCTCACCAACCTTTAGGTCGGAGGGGAGGGACTTAGCTAGCACAGATACGCAGTATTTT. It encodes CASSPTFRSEGRDLASTDTQYF.